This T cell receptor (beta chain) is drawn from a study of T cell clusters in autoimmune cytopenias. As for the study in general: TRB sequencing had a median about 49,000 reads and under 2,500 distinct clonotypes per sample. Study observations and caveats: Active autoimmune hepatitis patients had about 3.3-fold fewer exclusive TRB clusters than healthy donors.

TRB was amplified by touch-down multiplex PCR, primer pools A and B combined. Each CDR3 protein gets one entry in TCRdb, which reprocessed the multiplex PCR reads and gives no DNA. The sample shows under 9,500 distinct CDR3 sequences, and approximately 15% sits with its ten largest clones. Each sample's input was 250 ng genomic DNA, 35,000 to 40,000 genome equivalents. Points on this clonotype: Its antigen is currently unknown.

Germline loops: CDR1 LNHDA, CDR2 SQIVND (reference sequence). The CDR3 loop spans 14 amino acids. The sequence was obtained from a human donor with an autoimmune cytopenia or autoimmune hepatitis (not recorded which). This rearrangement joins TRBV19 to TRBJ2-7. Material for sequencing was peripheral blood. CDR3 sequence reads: CASSFGGGTYEQYF.